The 12 T cell receptor beta chains below all came from one sample that was sequenced in a study of OX40 agonist ivuxolimab in advanced cancers. Using immunoSEQ multiplex PCR, the repertoire was profiled, and TCRdb retains in-frame clones only, with some absent. The sample lists tens of thousands of clones, approximately 80% occurring once. Here the sequenced sample was CD4+ or CD8+ T cells sorted from blood, taken in a trial of the OX40 agonist ivuxolimab. These receptors all stem from an adult with an advanced solid tumor such as melanoma, head and neck, liver or kidney cancer.

The chain joins TRBV6-5 to TRBJ2-2; D ambiguous. V was clipped by 7 bases and J by 5 bases, with 8 bases between them. This CDR3 is 12 amino acids long. Germline values: CDR1 MNHEY, CDR2 SVGAGI. As DNA, the CDR3 is TGTGCCAGCACTGCCCTTACCGGGGAGCTGTTTTTT. Protein sequence: CASTALTGELFF.

V is TRBV5-4 and J is TRBJ1-4, with a tentative D call TRBD1 (5 bases). This CDR3 is built from 17 residues. CDR1 SGHNT and CDR2 YYREEE come from the germline V gene (reference sequence). Trimming took 6 bases from V and 1 from J, leaving 19 bases between them. CDR3 DNA sequence: TGTGCCAGCACGAACGGTGGGGGGATAGGAACTAATGAAAAACTGTTTTTT. Protein product: CASTNGGGIGTNEKLFF.

This clone is termed medium-sized. The gene calls are TRBV4-3 and TRBJ2-2, with no clear D. V dropped 1 base and J dropped 12 bases, with 9 bases sitting between them. CDR3 length: 12 amino acids. The germline gives CDR1 LGHNA, CDR2 YSLEER. For the CDR3, the DNA is TGCGCCAGCAGCCAAGTTGACGGCAAGCTGTTTTTT. It translates to CASSQVDGKLFF.

Turning to this clone: This same CDR3 is encoded by further DNA sequences in the sample. The chain is built from TRBV2 and TRBJ2-4; unclear D gene. Per germline, CDR1 SNHLY and CDR2 FYNNEI. Trimming removed 0 bases from V and 9 bases from J, with 3 bases in between. The CDR3 runs 11 residues. The CDR3 DNA reads TGTGCCAGCAGTGAAGCGAGCATTCAGTACTTC. Translated: CASSEASIQYF.

This sequence joins TRBV9 and TRBJ2-2; D is unresolved. This CDR3 has 14 residues. The V gene's germline CDR1 is SGDLS and CDR2 YYNGEE. The V and J ends lost 1 base and 2 bases respectively, with 6 bases between them. The CDR3 DNA reads as TGTGCCAGCAGCGTAACGGTAAACACCGGGGAGCTGTTTTTT. This translates into CASSVTVNTGELFF.

This clone was found a few times. The chain joins TRBV5-6 to TRBJ1-4, with D possibly matching TRBD1 (6 bases). The germline V gene encodes CDR1 SGHDT and CDR2 YYEEEE. With 1 base removed from V and 8 bases from J, the gap between germline ends came to 12 bases. This CDR3 has 14 amino acids. The CDR3 DNA follows: TGTGCCAGCAGCTTGTCAGGGGCTGGAGAAAAACTGTTTTTT. Amino acid sequence: CASSLSGAGEKLFF.

This clone was counted a few times. The chain joins TRBV7-8 to TRBJ1-1, with 10 positions matching TRBD1. The V gene end was trimmed by 4 bases and the J gene end by 2 bases; junction bases not matched to a gene: 7. The CDR3 totals 16 residues. Looked up from germline, CDR1 is SGHVS and CDR2 is FQNEAQ. The CDR3: CASSSRDRGSNTEAFF. The CDR3 DNA sequence: TGTGCCAGCAGCTCGAGGGACAGGGGTTCAAACACTGAAGCTTTCTTT. Based on the CDR3 plus reference TRBV7-8 and TRBJ1-1, the full variable domain is GAGVSQSPRYKVAKRGQDVALRCDPISGHVSLFWYQQALGQGPEFLTYFQNEAQLDKSGLPSDRFFAERPEGSVSTLKIQRTQQEDSAVYLCASSSRDRGSNTEAFFGQGTRLTVV.

The chain joins TRBV28 to TRBJ2-7; unclear D gene. Germline-derived CDR1 and CDR2 are MDHEN and SYDVKM. The V gene lost 6 bases and the J gene lost 5 bases, with 11 bases spanning the gap. The CDR3 runs to 12 residues. The CDR3 is CASRSGVDEQYF. CDR3 nucleotide sequence: TGTGCCAGCAGGTCGGGTGTCGACGAGCAGTACTTC.

The rearrangement uses TRBV28 and TRBJ2-7, with D tentatively TRBD1 or TRBD2 (5 bases each). The CDR3 runs 15 residues. V lost 5 bases and J lost 2, with 16 bases in between. In germline, CDR1 is MDHEN, CDR2 SYDVKM. The CDR3 spells CASSPPRVRAYEQYF. As DNA, the CDR3 is TGTGCCAGCAGTCCCCCCAGGGTGAGGGCCTACGAGCAGTACTTC.

This chain uses TRBV2 with TRBJ2-7; no reliable D call. Germline CDR1 SNHLY, CDR2 FYNNEI. The length of the CDR3 is 13 residues. Trimming took off 7 bases at V and 4 bases at J, with 14 bases between the two ends. The CDR3 DNA sequence: TGTGCCAGCACGTCCCCTTCTCATTACGAGCAGTACTTC. This encodes CASTSPSHYEQYF.

This clone was seen a handful of times. The V call is TRBV7-6, the J call TRBJ1-3; unclear D gene. V lost 5 bases, J lost 5 bases, and 10 bases lay in between. From germline, CDR1 is SGHVS and CDR2 FNYEAQ. CDR3 length: 13 amino acids. CDR3 nucleotides: TGTGCCAGCAGCCCTAGCCGACGAAACACCATATATTTT. It codes for CASSPSRRNTIYF. The whole variable domain, remainder taken from reference TRBV7-6 and TRBJ1-3, is GAGVSQSPRYKVTKRGQDVALRCDPISGHVSLYWYRQALGQGPEFLTYFNYEAQQDKSGLPNDRFSAERPEGSISTLTIQRTEQRDSAMYRCASSPSRRNTIYFGEGSWLTVV.

The J gene is TRBJ1-5, the V gene TRBV6-5; 9 bases fit TRBD1. Germline CDR1 MNHEY, CDR2 SVGAGI. V lost 5 bases and J lost 5; bases outside the gene matches: 7. The CDR3 is 15 residues long. CDR3: CASSANRDRDQPQHF. The CDR3 DNA sequence: TGTGCCAGCAGTGCGAACCGGGACAGGGATCAGCCCCAGCATTTT.